This T cell receptor (beta chain) appears in the sequencing data of a study of memory CD4+ T cells and cytomegalovirus serostatus (dated by TCRdb to 2018 to 2020). For the study in its entirety: The cohort included approximately 35 healthy adults from Belgium, of whom 9 were CMV seropositive and some 24 were CMV seronegative. To replicate a published TCR-based CMV serostatus classifier, the study sequenced CD4+ memory TCRbeta repertoires from a Belgian cohort whose cytomegalovirus serostatus was known. Overall results and qualifications from the work: Unlike the original study, which covered naive and memory CD4+ and CD8+ populations, the Belgian study sequenced only CD4+CD45RO+ memory cells. The results were read as suggesting that the CMV-associated TCR signature is, for the most part, present in the CD4+ memory repertoire. On the Belgian cohort, the classifier based on the original framework reached a median bootstrapped AUC of approximately 0.94, with a 95% CI of 0.76-1.00. Among the 150 to 200 previously reported CMV-associated TCRbeta sequences, some 67 showed up in the CD4+ memory repertoires, with each one found in between one and five individuals. For predicting CMV serostatus, the median bootstrapped AUC was approximately 0.95 using the original framework and less than 0.93 using a US-trained random forest.

Of note for this clone: Its binding antigen is unknown. No per-base quality is available; no much larger clone lies one base away.

Inclusive of the bounding cysteine and phenylalanine, the CDR3 is 13 residues long. CDR3 DNA is the only sequence kept; it has 39 bases, read in frame from the first base. Trimming accounts for 6 bases at V and 5 bases at J, while the number of junction bases matched to no gene is 3. For CDR1 and CDR2, the germline V gene (reference sequence) lists GTSNPN and SVGIG. The Quick-DNA Microprep Kit was used to extract genomic DNA from the sorted cells. TCRbeta DNA was amplified with the immunoSEQ hsTCRbeta kit following the manufacturer's protocol. An Illumina MiSeq instrument was used to sequence the TCRbeta libraries. Per the original workflow: Following removal of out-of-frame sequences, a few million distinct TCRbeta sequences were retained, with an average of around 67,000 per individual. Each individual was scored using the number of 150 to 200 previously reported CMV-associated TCRbeta sequences that the individual carried and the total number of productive distinct TCRbeta sequences. A beta-binomial model was reimplemented in Python, and scikit-learn random forests with default parameters were trained on US cohort data. Classifier performance on the Belgian cohort was summarized as median AUC with percentile confidence intervals calculated over 10,000 bootstrap iterations. TCRdb mirrors the immuneACCESS table, restricted to in-frame sequences. Some clones are absent from its copies; in checked studies, under half trace to an unresolved V gene, and the reason for the others is unknown. D and trimming were read from the DNA, whereas the V and J calls and clone size are those reported in that table. The sample has approximately 74,000 clones on record, 60% to 85% of them singletons. Approximately 4.5% of the sample goes to the ten largest clones.

A FACSAria II was used to sort memory CD4+ T cells, defined as single viable CD3+CD4+CD8-CD45RO+ cells. CMV serostatus was determined using a Roche Elecsys assay that detects serum IgG against CMV pp150, pp28, p38 and p52. Following thawing, total CD4+ T cells were enriched through positive selection using CD4 magnetic microbeads. The samples came from a different study that was designed specifically to examine the CD4+ T cell memory repertoire. Peripheral blood mononuclear cells were isolated and cryopreserved following standard operating procedures; serum was stored at -80 °C. CD3-PerCP (BW264/56), CD4-APC (RPA-T4), CD45RO-PE (UCHT1) and CD8-Pacific Orange (3B5) antibodies were used for staining, and non-viable cells were excluded with Sytox blue.

The sequence joins TRBV30 to TRBJ1-6; the central 8 bases match TRBD1. Sequenced material: memory CD4+ T cells from blood. This TCR was recovered from an adult in good health and CMV-seropositive. The nucleotides are TGTGCCTGCTACAGGGGGAATAATTCACCCCTCCACTTT. Its protein reads: CACYRGNNSPLHF. Outside the CDR3, residues come from the reference TRBV30 and TRBJ1-6 proteins, so the full variable domain is: SQTIHQWPATLVQPVGSPLSLECTVEGTSNPNLYWYRQAAGRGLQLLFYSVGIGQISSEVPQNLSASRPQDRQFILSSKKLLLSDSGFYLCACYRGNNSPLHFGNGTRLTVT.